A single sample is the source of the 31 T cell receptor beta chains below, sequenced in a study of T cell responses to AZD1222 COVID-19 vaccine. Only in-frame clones appear in the TCRdb table, and some are missing; sequencing was by immunoSEQ multiplex PCR. The table shows 120,000 or so clones, with 89% occurring only once. The sample in question was peripheral blood, obtained on day 0 of AZD1222 vaccination. The receptors were gathered from an adult in good health.

V usage is TRBV27 and J usage is TRBJ2-5; D is unclear. The germline gives CDR1 MNHEY, CDR2 SMNVEV (reference sequence). V lost 5 bases and J lost 0, with 7 bases in between. The CDR3 totals 13 residues. The CDR3, as DNA: TGTGCCAGCAGTAGAAAGTACCAAGAGACCCAGTACTTC. This gives the protein CASSRKYQETQYF.

In its sample, this clone was seen once. The chain is built from TRBV24-1 and TRBJ2-2, with TRBD1 matching over 8 bases. V gave up 3 bases and J gave up 0 bases; unmatched junction bases: 2. The germline gives CDR1 KGHDR, CDR2 SFDVKD. This CDR3 is 16 amino acids long. CDR3 coding DNA: TGTGCCACCAGTGATCTGGACAGGGCGAACACCGGGGAGCTGTTTTTT. As protein: CATSDLDRANTGELFF.

The chain has TRBV28 and TRBJ2-7; D may match TRBD1 or TRBD2 (5 bases each). This CDR3 has 13 amino acids. The V end was cut by 2 bases, the J end by 7 bases, with 12 bases between. Germline CDR1 and CDR2: MDHEN and SYDVKM. This chain's CDR3 is CASSLSGGLEQYF. The CDR3 nucleotides are TGTGCCAGCAGTTTAAGTGGGGGTCTGGAGCAGTACTTC.

This chain connects TRBV23-1 to TRBJ2-7, with D possibly TRBD1 on 5 matching bases. Being an ORF, TRBV23-1 has a function that is uncertain. The CDR3 length is 13 residues. Trimming cost V 2 bases and J 4 bases, with 9 bases left between them. CDR3 sequence reads: CASSQQTAYEQYF. DNA for the CDR3: TGCGCCAGCAGTCAACAGACAGCATACGAGCAGTACTTC.

The V gene is TRBV18, the J gene TRBJ2-1; D uncertain. CDR3 length: 13 amino acids. Germline CDR1 and CDR2: KGHSH and LQKENI. V was pared by 2 bases and J by 6 bases, with 8 bases between. CDR3 nucleotides: TGTGCCAGCTCACCAACATCGAGCAATGAGCAGTTCTTC. It is translated as CASSPTSSNEQFF.

J is TRBJ1-6 and V is TRBV30, with D possibly being TRBD1 (5 bases). The CDR3 length is 17 residues. The V end was cut by 5 bases, the J end by 7 bases, with 24 bases between. Per the germline V gene, CDR1 is GTSNPN and CDR2 is SVGIG (reference sequence). CDR3 DNA sequence: TGTGCCTGGGGGAGGGATTCGGAGCCGGGGACGAATTCACCCCTCCACTTT. Protein sequence: CAWGRDSEPGTNSPLHF.

V and J are TRBV25-1 and TRBJ1-1; TRBD1 matches 8 bases. CDR1 and CDR2 from the germline V gene are MGHDK and SYGVNS. This CDR3 spans 14 amino acids. V was clipped by 8 bases and J by 3 bases; unmatched bases: 8. The chain's CDR3 is CASRVTGGYTEAFF. The DNA of the CDR3 is TGTGCCAGCCGCGTTACAGGGGGTTACACTGAAGCTTTCTTT.

CDR3 DNA: TGTGCCAGCAGCTTGGATAGCCACAATGAGCAGTTCTTC. Translating gives CASSLDSHNEQFF. The chain joins TRBV7-2 to TRBJ2-1; D not certain. CDR3 length: 13 amino acids. The germline gives CDR1 SGHTA, CDR2 FQGNSA. The germline V and J ends were trimmed by 3 bases and 5 bases, with 8 bases remaining between them. Drawing the rest from reference TRBV7-2 and TRBJ2-1, the complete variable domain is GAGVSQSPSNKVTEKGKDVELRCDPISGHTALYWYRQSLGQGLEFLIYFQGNSAPDKSGLPSDRFSAERTGGSVSTLTIQRTQQEDSAVYLCASSLDSHNEQFFGPGTRLTVL.

This rearrangement joins TRBV5-6 to TRBJ2-7; D could derive from TRBD1 or TRBD2 (5 bases each). The CDR3 has 12 residues. Per germline, CDR1 SGHDT and CDR2 YYEEEE. The V end lost 4 bases, the J end lost 4 bases, and 9 bases lay between the germline ends. The CDR3 nucleotides read TGTGCCAGCAGCGGGACCGGGTACGAGCAGTACTTC. Translating gives CASSGTGYEQYF.

The chain is built from TRBV27 and TRBJ1-1; a weak D match, TRBD1 (5 bases). The CDR3 extends over 14 amino acids. V lost 3 bases to trimming and J lost 1 base, with 9 bases between them. The V gene's germline CDR1 is MNHEY and CDR2 SMNVEV (reference sequence). The CDR3 protein is CASSFRGTNTEAFF. Here the CDR3 DNA reads TGTGCCAGCAGTTTCCGGGGGACGAACACTGAAGCTTTCTTT.

The chain carries TRBV5-8 and TRBJ2-3, with TRBD2 identical over 11 bases. The CDR3 totals 16 residues. V gave up 3 bases and J gave up 3 bases; unmatched junction bases: 6. Germline CDR1 SGHTS, CDR2 YDEGEE. The CDR3 DNA is TGTGCCAGCAGCTCCCCGACTAGCGGGACGACAGATACGCAGTATTTT. Encoded protein: CASSSPTSGTTDTQYF.

The chain links TRBV5-1 to TRBJ1-4, with D possibly matching TRBD1 (6 bases). The V end lost 5 bases, the J end lost 5 bases, and 10 bases lay between the germline ends. Germline CDR1 and CDR2: SGHRS and YFSETQ. The CDR3 covers 13 residues. CDR3 sequence: CASSWGLNEKLFF. DNA of the CDR3: TGCGCCAGCAGTTGGGGGCTGAATGAAAAACTGTTTTTT. The variable domain in full, completed from reference TRBV5-1 and TRBJ1-4, reads KAGVTQTPRYLIKTRGQQVTLSCSPISGHRSVSWYQQTPGQGLQFLFEYFSETQRNKGNFPGRFSGRQFSNSRSEMNVSTLELGDSALYLCASSWGLNEKLFFGSGTQLSVL.

The chain links TRBV11-2 to TRBJ1-2, with TRBD1 matching 10 bases. This CDR3 is 17 amino acids long. Germline V CDR1 and CDR2: SGHAT, FQNNGV. V shed 2 bases, J shed 7 bases, and the junction held 13 bases outside the gene matches. In DNA form, the CDR3 reads TGTGCCAGCAGCTTACAGGGACAGGGGACGGTGGTTTCTGGCTACACCTTC. Translated, it gives CASSLQGQGTVVSGYTF.

The chain recombines TRBV7-8 with TRBJ2-5; 11 bases line up with TRBD2. This CDR3 is built from 16 residues. Germline trimming cut 6 bases from V and 1 base from J; bases unmatched to any gene: 7. Germline V lookup: CDR1 SGHVS, CDR2 FQNEAQ. CDR3 in DNA: TGTGCCAGCAGTCCCAGGACTAGCGGGTTCCAAGAGACCCAGTACTTC. Encoded protein: CASSPRTSGFQETQYF.

The V gene is TRBV2, the J gene TRBJ1-1, with D unclear. Looked up from germline, CDR1 is SNHLY and CDR2 is FYNNEI. Trimming removed 2 bases at V and 7 bases at J, with 17 bases between. This CDR3 is 15 amino acids long. CDR3 nucleotide sequence: TGTGCCAGCAGTGAAAGTCTGTTAGGATCCCTTGAAGCTTTCTTT. Protein: CASSESLLGSLEAFF.

The chain uses TRBV19 and TRBJ2-3, with 7 bases matching TRBD2. V lost 1 base and J lost 2; bases outside the gene matches: 3. The germline V gene encodes CDR1 LNHDA and CDR2 SQIVND (reference sequence). The CDR3 is 15 residues long. CDR3 DNA: TGTGCCAGTAGTATAGCGGGAGGCGTCACAGATACGCAGTATTTT. Translation gives CASSIAGGVTDTQYF.

The chain employs TRBV7-8 and TRBJ2-7, with TRBD2 matching over 7 bases. The CDR3 has 16 residues. Germline values: CDR1 SGHVS, CDR2 FQNEAQ. V gave up 1 base and J gave up 2 bases; unmatched junction bases: 8. Written as DNA, the CDR3 is TGTGCCAGCAGCTTAGTTGGGCCTAGCGGAACCTACGAGCAGTACTTC. This codes for CASSLVGPSGTYEQYF.

The chain has TRBV29-1 and TRBJ2-5; D unclear. CDR1 is SQVTM, CDR2 ANQGSEA, per germline. The CDR3 is made up of 14 amino acids. The V gene lost 0 bases and the J gene lost 3 bases, with 11 bases spanning the gap. The CDR3 loop is CSVEDRRLEETQYF. The DNA of the CDR3 is TGCAGCGTTGAAGATCGTAGATTGGAAGAGACCCAGTACTTC.

The J gene is TRBJ2-1, the V gene TRBV10-3; no clear D gene. Germline V gene sequence: CDR1 ENHRY, CDR2 SYGVKD. The CDR3 runs to 13 residues. Between the trimmed V and J ends, which lost 6 bases and 0 bases, there was a span of 6 bases. CDR3 protein: CAISPGSYNEQFF. CDR3 bases: TGTGCCATCAGCCCAGGCTCCTACAATGAGCAGTTCTTC.

The chain combines TRBV6-4 with TRBJ1-5; D unclear. Per germline, CDR1 MRHNA and CDR2 SNTAGT. The V gene lost 2 bases and the J gene lost 5 bases, with 13 bases spanning the gap. The CDR3 consists of 15 residues. The CDR3 nucleotides are TGTGCCAGCAGTGACGAGGAAGGGTTCGATCAGCCCCAGCATTTT. Amino acids: CASSDEEGFDQPQHF.

The chain uses TRBV14 and TRBJ1-1, with D possibly TRBD1 on 5 matching bases. The CDR3 runs 14 residues. V was clipped by 4 bases and J by 7 bases, with 16 bases between them. CDR1 and CDR2 (germline): SGHDN, FVKESK. The CDR3 sequence is CASSLATGPFEAFF. CDR3 nucleotide sequence: TGTGCCAGCAGCCTTGCAACAGGACCGTTTGAAGCTTTCTTT.

In this sample, this clone turned up a few times. The rearrangement joins TRBV19 to TRBJ2-5; TRBD2 agrees at 7 bases. There are 15 residues in the CDR3. Germline V gene lookup returns CDR1 LNHDA and CDR2 SQIVND (reference sequence). With 5 bases clipped from V and 5 bases from J, the junction kept 11 bases outside the gene matches. The CDR3 DNA reads as TGTGCCAGTAGTGGGGGGAGCGGGATGGGTGAGACCCAGTACTTC. This translates into CASSGGSGMGETQYF.

This chain uses TRBV27 with TRBJ2-1, with 8 bases fitting TRBD1. V lost 6 bases, J lost 8 bases, and 6 bases stayed unmatched. CDR3 length equals 13 residues. Germline-derived CDR1 and CDR2 are MNHEY and SMNVEV (reference sequence). The CDR3 protein is CASSLQGAHEQFF. CDR3 bases: TGTGCCAGCAGCCTCCAGGGGGCGCATGAGCAGTTCTTC.

The chain couples TRBV4-1 to TRBJ2-4; possibly TRBD1 for D (6 bases). The CDR3 is 19 amino acids. CDR1 MGHRA and CDR2 YSYEKL come from the germline V gene. Trimming stripped 0 bases from V and 0 bases from J, with 18 bases between. This CDR3 reads CASSQDRLDSPVAKNIQYF. CDR3 DNA sequence: TGCGCCAGCAGCCAAGATCGATTGGACAGTCCCGTAGCCAAAAACATTCAGTACTTC.

The rearrangement joins TRBV3-1 (or the pseudogene TRBV3-2) to TRBJ2-7; 8 bases are shared with TRBD2. V lost 8 bases and J lost 6; bases outside the gene matches: 15. CDR1 LGHDT and CDR2 YNNKEL come from the germline V gene (reference sequence). The CDR3 totals 15 residues. CDR3 amino acids: CASQDGRAGVVEQYF. In nucleotides, the CDR3 is TGTGCCAGCCAGGACGGCCGAGCGGGAGTCGTCGAGCAGTACTTC.

The chain uses TRBV29-1 and TRBJ1-2; TRBD1 matches 7 bases. CDR1 is SQVTM and CDR2 is ANQGSEA in the germline V gene. The length of the CDR3 is 13 residues. V lost 7 bases and J lost 5; bases outside the gene matches: 10. CDR3 sequence reads: CSANRGLEYGYTF. CDR3 in DNA: TGCAGCGCTAACAGGGGTTTAGAGTATGGCTACACCTTC.

The rearrangement links TRBV15 to TRBJ1-5; 10 nucleotides agree with TRBD1. The junction had 9 bases not matched to a gene; V was cut back by 0 bases and J by 7 bases. The V gene's germline CDR1 is LNHNV and CDR2 YYDKDF (reference sequence). CDR3 length: 17 amino acids. CDR3 region: CATSRDQGQGSWQPQHF. CDR3 sequence (DNA): TGTGCCACCAGCAGAGATCAGGGACAGGGGAGTTGGCAGCCCCAGCATTTT. The full variable domain, its missing parts supplied by reference TRBV15 and TRBJ1-5, is DAMVIQNPRYQVTQFGKPVTLSCSQTLNHNVMYWYQQKSSQAPKLLFHYYDKDFNNEADTPDNFQSRRPNTSFCFLDIRSPGLGDTAMYLCATSRDQGQGSWQPQHFGDGTRLSIL.

The chain links TRBV5-1 to TRBJ2-1; D assignment may be TRBD1 or TRBD2 (5 bases each). Trimming shortened V by 0 bases and J by 6 bases, and 10 bases separated the two germline ends. Germline V gene sequence: CDR1 SGHRS, CDR2 YFSETQ. This CDR3 is built from 14 residues. In DNA form, the CDR3 reads TGCGCCAGCAGCTTGGCCATTGGGGGCAATGAGCAGTTCTTC. This encodes CASSLAIGGNEQFF.

V and J are TRBV27 and TRBJ2-1; D is undetermined. The germline CDR1 and CDR2 sequences are MNHEY and SMNVEV (reference sequence). V was clipped by 10 bases and J by 0 bases, with 16 bases between them. The CDR3 has 15 residues. CDR3 sequence (DNA): TGTGCCACCAAGACGGACGGTAGCTCCTACAATGAGCAGTTCTTC. It encodes CATKTDGSSYNEQFF.

The chain is built from TRBV5-6 and TRBJ2-2; D possibly corresponds to TRBD1 (6 bases). Trimming removed 7 bases from V and 0 bases from J, with 7 bases in between. Germline V gene lookup returns CDR1 SGHDT and CDR2 YYEEEE. This CDR3 is 13 amino acids long. CDR3: CASGTSNTGELFF. DNA for the CDR3: TGTGCCAGCGGGACATCGAACACCGGGGAGCTGTTTTTT.

The CDR3: CASSPPQRQRTDTQYF. In DNA, the CDR3 is TGCGCCAGCAGCCCGCCACAGCGGCAGAGAACAGATACGCAGTATTTT. This rearrangement joins TRBV4-1 to TRBJ2-3, with a possible D match to TRBD2 (5 bases). Per germline, CDR1 MGHRA and CDR2 YSYEKL. Between the trimmed V and J ends, which lost 4 bases and 3 bases, there was a span of 17 bases. This CDR3 region has 16 residues.